This is a list of T cell receptor beta chains from one sample in a study of T cell changes during pregnancy in multiple sclerosis. Assay used: immunoSEQ multiplex PCR; TCRdb lists only in-frame clones, some missing. This sample has just over 80,000 clones; about 96% occur once, and the top ten carry around 1.1%. The sample here was peripheral blood, taken in the second trimester of pregnancy. The receptors come from a female donor with multiple sclerosis, enrolled in a pregnancy study. CDR3s include the opening cysteine and the closing phenylalanine or tryptophan. A D gene is named only where the DNA matches it firmly. Size values are once, few and many counts, or a class for expanded clones, and some rows have none.

CDR3 protein,CDR3 DNA,clone size,J gene,V gene,D gene
CASRVALAGEAYEQYF,TGTGCCAGCAGGGTAGCACTAGCGGGAGAGGCCTACGAGCAGTACTTC,NA,TRBJ2-7,TRBV2,TRBD2
CASSPDRVNYGYTF,TGTGCCAGCAGTCCAGACAGGGTCAACTATGGCTACACCTTC,once,TRBJ1-2,TRBV28,TRBD1
CALGRGGEQFF,TGTGCACTCGGGCGGGGAGGTGAGCAGTTCTTC,NA,TRBJ2-1,TRBV6-5,NA
CASRLTDRGSYEQYF,TGCGCCAGCAGGCTGACAGACAGGGGTTCCTACGAGCAGTACTTC,NA,TRBJ2-7,TRBV23-1,TRBD1
CASSFGGLARYNEQFF,TGTGCCAGCAGTTTCGGGGGACTAGCGCGTTACAATGAGCAGTTCTTC,NA,TRBJ2-1,TRBV27,TRBD2
CASSRGQGNSYEQYF,TGTGCCAGCAGTAGGGGACAGGGCAACTCCTACGAGCAGTACTTC,NA,TRBJ2-7,TRBV6-6,TRBD1
CAISYGGTEAFF,TGTGCCATCAGCTACGGGGGCACTGAAGCTTTCTTT,NA,TRBJ1-1,TRBV10-3,NA
CSARGTTDTQYF,TGCAGCGCCAGGGGGACCACAGATACGCAGTATTTT,once,TRBJ2-3,TRBV29-1,TRBD1
CAWSGGVLDTQYF,TGTGCCTGGAGTGGGGGGGTGTTAGATACGCAGTATTTT,NA,TRBJ2-3,TRBV30,NA
CSVEDGRGKLFF,TGCAGCGTTGAAGACGGCCGGGGAAAACTGTTTTTT,NA,TRBJ1-4,TRBV29-1,NA
CAWTNMKNTEAFF,TGTGCCTGGACGAACATGAAGAACACTGAAGCTTTCTTT,NA,TRBJ1-1,TRBV30,NA
CASSPTSTQPQHF,TGTGCCAGCAGCCCTACCTCGACACAGCCCCAGCATTTT,NA,TRBJ1-5,TRBV6-5,NA
CASSLSAGYEQYF,TGTGCCAGCAGCTTGAGCGCGGGCTACGAGCAGTACTTC,NA,TRBJ2-7,TRBV7-6,NA
CASRAGGSYEQYF,TGTGCCAGCAGGGCGGGAGGGTCTTACGAGCAGTACTTC,NA,TRBJ2-7,TRBV6-1,TRBD2
CASSLGGRGNYGYTF,TGCGCCAGCAGCTTGGGGGGCAGGGGGAACTATGGCTACACCTTC,NA,TRBJ1-2,TRBV5-1,TRBD1
CSFSGRASISAETQYF,TGCAGCTTTAGCGGGAGGGCCAGTATTAGCGCGGAGACCCAGTACTTC,NA,TRBJ2-5,TRBV29-1,TRBD2
CASSSGDSYNEQFF,TGTGCCAGCAGTAGCGGAGACTCCTACAATGAGCAGTTCTTC,NA,TRBJ2-1,TRBV2,NA
CASSIGQAGGGYTF,TGTGCCAGCAGCATAGGACAGGCCGGGGGTGGCTACACCTTC,NA,TRBJ1-2,TRBV5-4,TRBD1
CASSWGFGNTEAFF,TGTGCCAGCAGTTGGGGCTTCGGGAACACTGAAGCTTTCTTT,NA,TRBJ1-1,TRBV5-6,NA
CASSLDVTSGRTYNEQFF,TGTGCCAGCAGCTTAGACGTTACTAGCGGGAGGACCTACAATGAGCAGTTCTTC,NA,TRBJ2-1,TRBV7-2,TRBD2
CASSSTGVRQFF,TGTGCCAGCAGTTCTACCGGGGTAAGGCAGTTCTTC,NA,TRBJ2-1,TRBV27,NA
CAWHQGGGTEAFF,TGTGCCTGGCACCAGGGGGGTGGCACTGAAGCTTTCTTT,NA,TRBJ1-1,TRBV30,TRBD1
CSVDPASGYTF,TGCAGCGTTGACCCCGCGAGCGGCTACACCTTC,NA,TRBJ1-2,TRBV29-1,NA
CASSQGLNAYEQYF,TGCGCCAGCAGCCAGGGACTTAATGCGTACGAGCAGTACTTC,NA,TRBJ2-7,TRBV5-1,NA
CASSIGGQGAFF,TGTGCCAGTAGTATAGGGGGGCAGGGAGCTTTCTTT,NA,TRBJ1-1,TRBV19,NA
CASSQGQGAKLFF,TGTGCCAGCAGCCAAGGACAGGGCGCGAAACTGTTTTTT,once,TRBJ1-4,TRBV7-9,TRBD1
CASSEAGTHDRVRNEQFF,TGTGCCAGCAGTGAAGCAGGGACACACGACAGGGTTCGAAATGAGCAGTTCTTC,NA,TRBJ2-1,TRBV2,TRBD1
CASSQDKASSGTDTQYF,TGTGCCAGCAGCCAAGATAAGGCTAGCAGTGGCACAGATACGCAGTATTTT,NA,TRBJ2-3,TRBV4-2,NA
CASSLVPGWNTEAFF,TGTGCCAGCAGCCTGGTTCCAGGGTGGAACACTGAAGCTTTCTTT,few,TRBJ1-1,TRBV5-4,NA
CASSIPGSDTQYF,TGTGCCAGTAGTATCCCGGGATCGGATACGCAGTATTTT,NA,TRBJ2-3,TRBV19,NA
CAWTPGQGGTEAFF,TGTGCCTGGACCCCGGGACAGGGCGGCACTGAAGCTTTCTTT,NA,TRBJ1-1,TRBV30,TRBD1
CSVERRSDNEQFF,TGCAGCGTGGAACGCCGGAGCGACAATGAGCAGTTCTTC,NA,TRBJ2-1,TRBV29-1,NA
CASSLAGGSRPPYTQYF,TGTGCCAGCAGTTTAGCGGGAGGGTCCCGTCCTCCGTATACGCAGTATTTT,NA,TRBJ2-3,TRBV27,TRBD2
CASSHRGVRGAFF,TGTGCCAGCAGCCACCGGGGGGTGAGGGGAGCTTTCTTT,NA,TRBJ1-1,TRBV7-8,NA
CASSLAGGMETQYF,TGTGCCAGCAGCTTAGCGGGGGGGATGGAGACCCAGTACTTC,NA,TRBJ2-5,TRBV7-9,TRBD2
CASSYGDRGRDLNYGYTF,TGTGCCAGCAGCTATGGAGACAGGGGGCGCGATCTTAACTATGGCTACACCTTC,NA,TRBJ1-2,TRBV7-9,TRBD1
CASSRSGEAHYEQYF,TGTGCCAGCAGCCGCTCTGGGGAGGCCCACTACGAGCAGTACTTC,NA,TRBJ2-7,TRBV7-9,NA
CASSLGGLGVDTQYF,TGCGCCAGCAGCTTGGGTGGACTCGGGGTCGATACGCAGTATTTT,NA,TRBJ2-3,TRBV5-1,NA
CASSLDRVEGEQYF,TGTGCCAGCAGCTTGGACAGGGTGGAAGGCGAGCAGTACTTC,NA,TRBJ2-7,TRBV5-6,NA
CASSRIAGGETQYF,TGCGCCAGCAGTCGTATAGCGGGAGGAGAGACCCAGTACTTC,NA,TRBJ2-5,TRBV4-1,TRBD2
CASSLASTGRRGYTF,TGTGCCAGCAGCTTAGCGTCTACAGGGCGACGCGGCTACACCTTC,NA,TRBJ1-2,TRBV7-9,NA